These 3 T cell receptor beta chains share one sample of origin, sequenced in a study of blood T cell repertoires in COVID-19. Assay: immunoSEQ multiplex PCR; the TCRdb copy retains only in-frame clones and omits some. The sample has 95,000 to 150,000 clones, roughly 75% seen once. Sequencing input: peripheral blood. The receptors were gathered from a man in his 60s with active or convalescent COVID-19.

The J gene is TRBJ2-7, the V gene TRBV4-2, with D possibly matching TRBD2 (6 bases). Germline V CDR1 and CDR2: LGHNA, YNFKEQ. Trimming pared 4 bases from V and 2 bases from J, leaving 24 bases between. The CDR3 runs to 18 residues. In DNA, the CDR3 is TGTGCCAGCAGCCGAGGTGACCTAGCGAACTTTAGGACCTACGAGCAGTACTTC. Protein: CASSRGDLANFRTYEQYF.

The rearrangement links TRBV19 to TRBJ2-1; tentatively, D is TRBD2 (6 bases). The V end was cut by 1 base, the J end by 5 bases, with 12 bases between. This CDR3 has 15 residues. From germline, CDR1 is LNHDA and CDR2 SQIVND (reference sequence). The CDR3 nucleotides read TGTGCCAGTAGTATAGGGGGGGAAGGGGACAATGAGCAGTTCTTC. Translation: CASSIGGEGDNEQFF.

This clone was recorded only once. V gene TRBV5-4 combines with J gene TRBJ2-5; TRBD2 agrees at 10 bases. Germline CDR1 and CDR2: SGHNT and YYREEE (reference sequence). V gave up 0 bases and J gave up 7 bases; unmatched junction bases: 9. The CDR3 sequence is 16 residues long. For the CDR3, the DNA is TGTGCCAGCAGCTTGGAGAGCGGGAGGGCCGGGTTGACCCAGTACTTC. The encoded protein is CASSLESGRAGLTQYF.